These T cell receptor beta chains were read from a single sample in a study of Tregs in tolerant kidney transplant recipients. Only in-frame clones appear in the TCRdb table, and some are missing; sequencing was by immunoSEQ multiplex PCR. The table records roughly 64,000 clones, 87% of them present only once. The sample was CD4+ T cells from blood (PBMCs), taken 6 months after the transplant. The receptors were gathered from a human patient who received a combined kidney and bone marrow transplant. Some T cells may arise from the graft donor. Both conserved end residues are part of each CDR3. The D gene is left open where the match is weak. The listing skips clone size in some rows; elsewhere it reads once, few, many or a size class.

TRBJ1-1,TRBV19,few,-,TGTGCCAGTAGTATATCCCAGAACACTGAAGCTTTCTTT,CASSISQNTEAFF
TRBJ1-3,TRBV7-2,-,TRBD1,TGTGCCAGCAGCCTGGGACAGCCTGGAAACACCATATATTTT,CASSLGQPGNTIYF
TRBJ1-3,TRBV6-1,-,TRBD1,TGTGCCAGCAACAGGGGGCTCTCTGGAAACACCATATATTTT,CASNRGLSGNTIYF
TRBJ2-7,TRBV28,-,-,TGTGCCAGCAGTTTGGTAGCGCCTTTGAGAGAGCAGTACTTC,CASSLVAPLREQYF
TRBJ1-2,TRBV25-1,-,TRBD1,TGTGCCAGCAGTGGGACAGGGCCAAATGGCTACACCTTC,CASSGTGPNGYTF
TRBJ2-3,TRBV6-6,-,TRBD2,TGTGCCAGCAGTTATCAGCGGGGCGGGGATACGCAGTATTTT,CASSYQRGGDTQYF
TRBJ2-5,TRBV7-3,-,TRBD2,TGTGCCAGCAGCTTAGGTGGACTAGCGGGACCCCAGTACTTC,CASSLGGLAGPQYF
TRBJ1-2,TRBV5-4,once,TRBD1,TGTGCCAGCAGCAGAGGACAGGGATACTATGGCTACACCTTC,CASSRGQGYYGYTF
TRBJ1-5,TRBV5-8,-,-,TGTGCCAGCAGCTTGCGCCGGGGGCAGCCCCAGCATTTT,CASSLRRGQPQHF
TRBJ2-1,TRBV7-2,once,-,TGTGCCAGCAGCTTAGACTGGGCACGGGAGCAGTTCTTC,CASSLDWAREQFF
TRBJ2-2,TRBV30,few,-,TGTGCCTGGAGCGGTACCGGGGAGCTGTTTTTT,CAWSGTGELFF
TRBJ2-1,TRBV7-2,once,TRBD2,TGTGCCAGCAGCTCCCAACTAGCGGGCGAGCAGTTCTTC,CASSSQLAGEQFF
TRBJ1-5,TRBV19,-,-,TGTGCCAGTACTACGGACAGAGTCAATCAGCCCCAGCATTTT,CASTTDRVNQPQHF
TRBJ2-4,TRBV5-1,-,TRBD1,TGCGCCAGCAGCTTGGGACAGGGGGGAGACATTCAGTACTTC,CASSLGQGGDIQYF
TRBJ1-2,TRBV2,-,-,TGTGCCAGCAGTGCCCCGGGGTATGGCTACACCTTC,CASSAPGYGYTF
TRBJ1-2,TRBV7-8,-,TRBD1,TGTGCCAGCAGCTTAGGGACAGGGTACTATGGCTACACCTTC,CASSLGTGYYGYTF
TRBJ1-2,TRBV4-1,-,-,TGCGCCAGCAGCCATGCGCTAAGCGGGTCGCGGAACTATGGCTACACCTTC,CASSHALSGSRNYGYTF
TRBJ2-2,TRBV6-6,-,-,TGTGCCAGCAGTTACCCGACAGGCCTCGGGGAGCTGTTTTTT,CASSYPTGLGELFF
TRBJ2-7,TRBV6-5,-,TRBD2,TGTGCCAGCAGTTACGATGCGGGAGGGCCGCTGGAGCAGTACTTC,CASSYDAGGPLEQYF
TRBJ1-1,TRBV6-6,few,TRBD1,TGTGCCAGCACCGACAGGGGCGCTGAAGCTTTCTTT,CASTDRGAEAFF
TRBJ1-5,TRBV27,-,TRBD1,TGTGCCAGCAGTTCAGACAGGGGCCAGCCCCAGCATTTT,CASSSDRGQPQHF
TRBJ2-5,TRBV5-1,-,TRBD1,TGCGCCAGCAAGGGGGCCGGGACAGGGGAAGAGACCCAGTACTTC,CASKGAGTGEETQYF
TRBJ2-7,TRBV6-5,-,-,TGTGCCAGTACAGAGCAGGGCTCCTACGAGCAGTACTTC,CASTEQGSYEQYF
TRBJ2-7,TRBV10-3,once,-,TGTGCCATCAATCCGACTCACTCCCACTCCTACGAGCAGTACTTC,CAINPTHSHSYEQYF
TRBJ2-7,TRBV11-3,-,-,TGTGCCAGCAGCTTAGTTCAATCCGGCGAGCAGTACTTC,CASSLVQSGEQYF
TRBJ2-3,TRBV5-1,-,-,TGCGCCAGCAGCTTGAGCGCGTCACCCCGCACAGATACGCAGTATTTT,CASSLSASPRTDTQYF
TRBJ2-7,TRBV7-9,-,TRBD1,TGTGCCAGCGGGATAAGGACAGGTTTTTACGAGCAGTACTTC,CASGIRTGFYEQYF
TRBJ2-7,TRBV6-5,-,TRBD2,TGTGCCAGCGGGTATAGCGGGAGGGCTTCCTACGAGCAGTACTTC,CASGYSGRASYEQYF
TRBJ2-7,TRBV6-5,-,TRBD2,TGTGCCAGCAAACCCTTAGCGGGACTAGACGAGCAGTACTTC,CASKPLAGLDEQYF
TRBJ2-7,TRBV30,-,TRBD1,TGTGCCTGGAGACAGGGGTATGAGCAGTACTTC,CAWRQGYEQYF
TRBJ1-2,TRBV9,-,-,TGTGCCAGCAGCGTAGGCCCGTCGGCTAGCTATGGCTACACCTTC,CASSVGPSASYGYTF
TRBJ1-2,TRBV18,-,-,TGTGCCAGCTCACCAGGGCATGGCGGGGCCTATGGCTACACCTTC,CASSPGHGGAYGYTF
TRBJ2-3,TRBV19,-,-,TGTGCCAGTAGTTCCCCCTCCTTTATGGCTAGCACAGATACGCAGTATTTT,CASSSPSFMASTDTQYF
TRBJ1-1,TRBV12-5,-,-,TGTGCTAGTGGTCTCCGGTGGGGGGACACTGAAGCTTTCTTT,CASGLRWGDTEAFF
TRBJ2-1,TRBV11-2,-,TRBD1,TGTGCCAGCAGCTTAGGGGACAGGGATTACAATGAGCAGTTCTTC,CASSLGDRDYNEQFF
TRBJ2-1,TRBV2,-,-,TGTGCCAGCAAGATACAGCGGCTCAATGAGCAGTTCTTC,CASKIQRLNEQFF